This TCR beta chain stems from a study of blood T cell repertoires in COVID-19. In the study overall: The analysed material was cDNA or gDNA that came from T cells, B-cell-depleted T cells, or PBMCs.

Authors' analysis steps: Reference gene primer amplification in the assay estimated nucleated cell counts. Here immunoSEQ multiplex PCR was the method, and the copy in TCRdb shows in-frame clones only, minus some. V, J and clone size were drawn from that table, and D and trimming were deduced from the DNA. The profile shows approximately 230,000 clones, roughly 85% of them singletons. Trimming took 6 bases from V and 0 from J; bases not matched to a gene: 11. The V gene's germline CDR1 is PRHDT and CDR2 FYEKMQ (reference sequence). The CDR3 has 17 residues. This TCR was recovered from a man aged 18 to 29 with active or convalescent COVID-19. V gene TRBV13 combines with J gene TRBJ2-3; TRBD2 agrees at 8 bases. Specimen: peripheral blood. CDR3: CASRHSGDRPSTDTQYF. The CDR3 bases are TGTGCCAGCAGGCATAGCGGGGACCGCCCTAGCACAGATACGCAGTATTTT.